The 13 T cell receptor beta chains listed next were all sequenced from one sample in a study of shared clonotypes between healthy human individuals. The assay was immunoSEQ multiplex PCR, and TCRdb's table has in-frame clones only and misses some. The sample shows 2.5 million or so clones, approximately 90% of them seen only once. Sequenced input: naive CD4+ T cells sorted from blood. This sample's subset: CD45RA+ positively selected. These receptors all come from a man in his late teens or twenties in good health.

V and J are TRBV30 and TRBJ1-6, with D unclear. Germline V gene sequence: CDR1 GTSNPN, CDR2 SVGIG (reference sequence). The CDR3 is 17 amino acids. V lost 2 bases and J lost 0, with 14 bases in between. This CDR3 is CAWSMGKAYSYNSPLHF. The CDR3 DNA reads TGTGCCTGGAGTATGGGGAAAGCGTACTCCTATAATTCACCCCTCCACTTT.

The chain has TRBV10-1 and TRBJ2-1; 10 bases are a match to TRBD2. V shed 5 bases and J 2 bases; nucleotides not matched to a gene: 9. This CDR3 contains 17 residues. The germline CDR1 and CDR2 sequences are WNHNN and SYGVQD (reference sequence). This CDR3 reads CASSPIRLAGPYNEQFF. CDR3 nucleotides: TGCGCCAGCAGTCCGATCCGACTAGCGGGCCCCTACAATGAGCAGTTCTTC.

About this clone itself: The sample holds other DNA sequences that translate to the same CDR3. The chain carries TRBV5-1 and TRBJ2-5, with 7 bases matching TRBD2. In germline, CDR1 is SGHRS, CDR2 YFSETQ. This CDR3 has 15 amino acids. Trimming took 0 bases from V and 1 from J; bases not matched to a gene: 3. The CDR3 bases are TGCGCCAGCAGCTTGGTTGGGACTATCCAAGAGACCCAGTACTTC. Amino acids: CASSLVGTIQETQYF.

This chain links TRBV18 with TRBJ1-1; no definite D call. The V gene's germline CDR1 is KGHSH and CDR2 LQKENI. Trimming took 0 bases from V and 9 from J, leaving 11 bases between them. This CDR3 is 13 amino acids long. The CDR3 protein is CASSPPTGQQAFF. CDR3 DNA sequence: TGTGCCAGCTCACCACCGACGGGCCAGCAAGCTTTCTTT.

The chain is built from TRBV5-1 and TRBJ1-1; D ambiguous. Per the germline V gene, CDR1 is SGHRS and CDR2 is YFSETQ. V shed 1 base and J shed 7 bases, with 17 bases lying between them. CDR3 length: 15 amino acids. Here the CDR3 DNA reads TGCGCCAGCAGCTTGACCGCCCCCTTTTACGATGAAGCTTTCTTT. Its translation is CASSLTAPFYDEAFF.

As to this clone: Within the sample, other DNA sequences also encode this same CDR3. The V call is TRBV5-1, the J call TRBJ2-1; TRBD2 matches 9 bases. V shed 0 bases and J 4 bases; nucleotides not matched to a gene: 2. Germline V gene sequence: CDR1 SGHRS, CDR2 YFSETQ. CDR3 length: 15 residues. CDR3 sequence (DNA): TGCGCCAGCAGCTTGGTGACTAGCGGATACAATGAGCAGTTCTTC. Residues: CASSLVTSGYNEQFF.

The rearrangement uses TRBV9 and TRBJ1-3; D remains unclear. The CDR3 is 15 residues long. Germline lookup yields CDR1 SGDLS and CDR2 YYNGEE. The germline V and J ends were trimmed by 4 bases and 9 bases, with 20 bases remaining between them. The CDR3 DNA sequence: TGTGCCAGCAGCCCCAGAGGAGGCAGCCCGGGCACCATATATTTT. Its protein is CASSPRGGSPGTIYF.

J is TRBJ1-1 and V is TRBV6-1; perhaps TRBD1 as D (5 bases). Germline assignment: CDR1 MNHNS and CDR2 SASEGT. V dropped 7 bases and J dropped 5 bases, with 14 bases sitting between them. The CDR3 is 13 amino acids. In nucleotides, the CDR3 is TGTGCCAGCACCATGGGCGGGGGAACTGAAGCTTTCTTT. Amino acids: CASTMGGGTEAFF.

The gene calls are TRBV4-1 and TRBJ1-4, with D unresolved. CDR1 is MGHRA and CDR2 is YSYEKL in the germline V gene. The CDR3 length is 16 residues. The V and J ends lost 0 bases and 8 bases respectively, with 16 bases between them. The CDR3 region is CASSQDSLPREEKLFF. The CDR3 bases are TGCGCCAGCAGCCAAGATTCCCTTCCCCGGGAGGAAAAACTGTTTTTT.

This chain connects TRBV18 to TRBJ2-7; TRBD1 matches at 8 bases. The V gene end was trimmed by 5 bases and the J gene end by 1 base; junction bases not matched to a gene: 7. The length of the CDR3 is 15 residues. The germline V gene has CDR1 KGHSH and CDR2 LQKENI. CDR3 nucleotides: TGTGCCAGCTCAATTGACAGGGGCCATTCCTACGAGCAGTACTTC. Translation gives CASSIDRGHSYEQYF.

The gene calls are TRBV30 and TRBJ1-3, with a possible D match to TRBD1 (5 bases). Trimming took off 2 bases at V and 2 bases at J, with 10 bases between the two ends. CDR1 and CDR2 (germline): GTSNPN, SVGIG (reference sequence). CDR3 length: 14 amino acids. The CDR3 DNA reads TGTGCCTGGAGTTCGGGGGGGGCTGGAAACACCATATATTTT. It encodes CAWSSGGAGNTIYF.

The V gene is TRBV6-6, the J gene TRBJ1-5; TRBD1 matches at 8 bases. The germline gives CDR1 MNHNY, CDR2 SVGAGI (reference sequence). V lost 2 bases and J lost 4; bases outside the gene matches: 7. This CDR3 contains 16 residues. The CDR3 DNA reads TGTGCCAGCAGTTACCATGGACAGGGCGGGAATCAGCCCCAGCATTTT. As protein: CASSYHGQGGNQPQHF.

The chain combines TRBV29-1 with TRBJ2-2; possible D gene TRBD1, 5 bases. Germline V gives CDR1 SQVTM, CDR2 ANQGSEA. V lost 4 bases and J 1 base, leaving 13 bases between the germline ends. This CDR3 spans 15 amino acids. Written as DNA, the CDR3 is TGCAGCGTTGTAGTGACAGCCGGGAACACCGGGGAGCTGTTTTTT. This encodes CSVVVTAGNTGELFF.